Listed here are 17 T cell receptor beta chains from one sample, sequenced in a study of T-cell reconstitution after alpha-beta-depleted transplantation in children. Unique molecular identifiers were incorporated into the prepared TCRbeta library. Each CDR3 protein gets one entry after TCRdb re-called the PCR reads with MiXCR. The sample has about 980,000 distinct CDR3 sequences, about 30% seen once. Specimen: PBMCs, mostly from graft donor cells, collected 360 days after TCRalphabeta/CD19-depleted stem cell transplant. The receptors here all came from a boy under two years old who had a stem cell transplant for SCID, so the T cells may come from the graft donor.

The chain links TRBV3-1 to TRBJ2-3; no definite D call. Trimming shortened V by 1 base and J by 4 bases, and 6 bases separated the two germline ends. Germline loops: CDR1 LGHDT, CDR2 YNNKEL (reference sequence). This CDR3 has 13 amino acids. In nucleotides, the CDR3 is TGTGCCAGCAGCCAAGCTGGATCAGATACGCAGTATTTT. This codes for CASSQAGSDTQYF.

This clonotype was observed a handful of times. This chain links TRBV12-3 or TRBV12-4 with TRBJ2-1; 11 bases agree with TRBD2. Trimming cost V 7 bases and J 4 bases; bases outside gene matches: 6. The CDR3 extends over 15 amino acids. The CDR3 DNA sequence: TGTGCCAGCAAAACACTAGCGGGGGCATACAATGAGCAGTTCTTC. Protein product: CASKTLAGAYNEQFF.

V gene TRBV3-1 combines with J gene TRBJ2-5; D is perhaps TRBD2 (5 bases). From germline, CDR1 is LGHDT and CDR2 YNNKEL (reference sequence). Trimming removed 4 bases from V and 5 bases from J, with 11 bases in between. This CDR3 has 13 amino acids. The CDR3 loop is CASSPPERETQYF. Written as DNA, the CDR3 is TGTGCCAGCAGCCCCCCCGAGCGGGAGACCCAGTACTTC.

This clonotype was seen a handful of times. The rearrangement uses TRBV9 and TRBJ2-1, with TRBD1 identical over 7 bases. Per the germline V gene, CDR1 is SGDLS and CDR2 is YYNGEE. The length of the CDR3 is 13 residues. V was pared by 2 bases and J by 6 bases, with 2 bases of the junction left unmatched. Here the CDR3 DNA reads TGTGCCAGCAGCGTCACAGGGGCCAATGAGCAGTTCTTC. It encodes CASSVTGANEQFF.

This clonotype was seen many times. The gene calls are TRBV3-1 and TRBJ1-6; D unclear. CDR1 LGHDT and CDR2 YNNKEL come from the germline V gene (reference sequence). CDR3 size: 11 residues. Trimming cost V 0 bases and J 9 bases, with 0 bases left between them. The CDR3 nucleotides are TGTGCCAGCAGCCAAGATTCACCCCTCCACTTT. Protein product: CASSQDSPLHF.

The chain combines TRBV4-2 with TRBJ2-6; D not resolved. V was shortened by 1 base and J by 0 bases, with 10 bases between the two germline ends. The CDR3 is 17 residues long. CDR1 and CDR2 from the germline V gene are LGHNA and YNFKEQ. Here the CDR3 DNA reads TGTGCCAGCAGCCAAGTTCTACAGTCCTCTGGGGCCAACGTCCTGACTTTC. It codes for CASSQVLQSSGANVLTF.

The chain couples TRBV6-5 to TRBJ2-7; the D gene is possibly TRBD1 (5 bases). The CDR3 contains 15 residues. With 2 bases removed from V and 0 bases from J, the gap between germline ends came to 11 bases. The germline gives CDR1 MNHEY, CDR2 SVGAGI. The CDR3 loop reads CASSYAQGRSYEQYF. The CDR3 nucleotides are TGTGCCAGCAGTTACGCGCAGGGTCGCTCCTACGAGCAGTACTTC.

The V call is TRBV5-1, the J call TRBJ2-4; 7 bases are a match to TRBD1. V lost 4 bases to trimming and J lost 4 bases; unmatched junction nucleotides: 11. Germline loops: CDR1 SGHRS, CDR2 YFSETQ. CDR3 size: 16 residues. As DNA, the CDR3 is TGCGCCAGCAGCCCGGCATCCGGGACAGCGAAAAACATTCAGTACTTC. It is translated as CASSPASGTAKNIQYF.

The chain is built from TRBV20-1 and TRBJ2-1, with 9 nucleotides matching TRBD2. Germline loops: CDR1 DFQATT, CDR2 SNEGSKA (reference sequence). J was trimmed by 2 bases and V by 1 base; bases with no gene match: 9. CDR3 length: 17 amino acids. The CDR3 bases are TGCAGTGCTAGAGGACTCCTAGCGGGGACAACCTACAATGAGCAGTTCTTC. It translates to CSARGLLAGTTYNEQFF.

The genes are TRBV14 and TRBJ2-7; D is undetermined. Trimming took 3 bases from V and 0 from J, leaving 12 bases between them. Germline V gene data show CDR1 as SGHDN and CDR2 as FVKESK. The CDR3 consists of 15 residues. The CDR3 loop is CASSQRQDFSYEQYF. The DNA of the CDR3 is TGTGCCAGCAGCCAGAGACAAGATTTCTCCTACGAGCAGTACTTC.

The CDR3 nucleotides are TGTGCCAGCAGTCTCCGCTACAGGGGGCCTGGGCAGCCCCAGCATTTT. Translating gives CASSLRYRGPGQPQHF. The J gene is TRBJ1-5, the V gene TRBV6-2 or TRBV6-3; 9 bases agree with TRBD1. Per the germline V gene, CDR1 is MNHEY and CDR2 is SVGEGT. CDR3 length: 16 residues. The junction had 12 bases not matched to a gene; V was cut back by 5 bases and J by 7 bases.

J is TRBJ2-7 and V is TRBV12-3 or TRBV12-4, with D possibly matching TRBD2 (5 bases). V was pared by 4 bases and J by 4 bases, with 23 bases between. This CDR3 spans 17 amino acids. The chain's CDR3 is CASSSRPSKKTTYEQYF. In nucleotides, the CDR3 is TGTGCCAGCAGTTCCCGCCCTAGCAAAAAAACAACTTACGAGCAGTACTTC.

The sample holds a few counts of this clonotype. This chain connects TRBV5-6 to TRBJ1-4; D possibly corresponds to TRBD1 (6 bases). CDR1 and CDR2 from the germline V gene are SGHDT and YYEEEE. Trimming stripped 0 bases from V and 4 bases from J, with 13 bases between. This CDR3 spans 16 amino acids. The CDR3 DNA reads as TGTGCCAGCAGCTTGGGTCCAGGCAGGGGTAATGAAAAACTGTTTTTT. Encoded protein: CASSLGPGRGNEKLFF.

The chain combines TRBV20-1 with TRBJ2-6, with 10 bases matching TRBD1. CDR3 length: 17 residues. Germline CDR1 DFQATT, CDR2 SNEGSKA (reference sequence). Trimming removed 6 bases from V and 0 bases from J; junction bases left unmatched: 8. In DNA, the CDR3 is TGCAGTGCAAAAAACCGGGACAGGGGCTCTGGGGCCAACGTCCTGACTTTC. Translating gives CSAKNRDRGSGANVLTF.

The genes are TRBV9 and TRBJ2-3, with D maybe TRBD2 (7 bases). This CDR3 contains 14 residues. Per the germline V gene, CDR1 is SGDLS and CDR2 is YYNGEE. V was cut by 7 bases and J by 2 bases, with 14 bases left in between. CDR3 nucleotide sequence: TGTGCCAGCGGGGCGGGGGCGACCACAGATACGCAGTATTTT. Translation gives CASGAGATTDTQYF.

The rearrangement links TRBV5-1 to TRBJ2-3; 9 positions match TRBD2. V lost 4 bases to trimming and J lost 5 bases; unmatched junction nucleotides: 11. Germline V gene sequence: CDR1 SGHRS, CDR2 YFSETQ. CDR3 size: 16 residues. The CDR3 is CASSPTAGGQVDTQYF. The CDR3 nucleotides are TGCGCCAGCAGCCCGACCGCGGGGGGGCAGGTAGATACGCAGTATTTT.

This clonotype appeared a few times. The chain is built from TRBV20-1 and TRBJ2-5, with a possible D match to TRBD2 (6 bases). Germline CDR1 DFQATT, CDR2 SNEGSKA (reference sequence). V was cut by 3 bases and J by 5 bases, with 13 bases left in between. CDR3 length: 13 residues. Here the CDR3 DNA reads TGCAGTGCTAGTCAGACTAGTGTGGAGACCCAGTACTTC. It is translated as CSASQTSVETQYF.